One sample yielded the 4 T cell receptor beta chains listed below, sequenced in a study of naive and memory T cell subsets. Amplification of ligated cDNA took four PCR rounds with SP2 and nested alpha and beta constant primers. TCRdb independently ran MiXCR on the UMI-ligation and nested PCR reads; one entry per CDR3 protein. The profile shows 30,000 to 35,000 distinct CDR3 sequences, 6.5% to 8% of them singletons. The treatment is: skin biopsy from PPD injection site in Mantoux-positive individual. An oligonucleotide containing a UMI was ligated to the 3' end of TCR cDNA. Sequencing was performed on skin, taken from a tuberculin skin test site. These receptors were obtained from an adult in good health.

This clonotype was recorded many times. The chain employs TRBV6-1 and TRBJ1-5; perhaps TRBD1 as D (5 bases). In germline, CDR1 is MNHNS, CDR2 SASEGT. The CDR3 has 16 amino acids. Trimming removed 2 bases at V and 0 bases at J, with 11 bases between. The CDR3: CASSESTVNSNQPQHF. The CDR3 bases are TGTGCCAGCAGTGAATCGACAGTGAATAGCAATCAGCCCCAGCATTTT.

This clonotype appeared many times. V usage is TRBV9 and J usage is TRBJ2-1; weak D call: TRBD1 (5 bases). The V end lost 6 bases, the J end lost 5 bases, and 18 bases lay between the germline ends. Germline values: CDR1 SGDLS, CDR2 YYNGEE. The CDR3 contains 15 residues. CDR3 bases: TGTGCCAGCAACCGATTAGGGGCAAAGGACAATGAGCAGTTCTTC. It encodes CASNRLGAKDNEQFF.

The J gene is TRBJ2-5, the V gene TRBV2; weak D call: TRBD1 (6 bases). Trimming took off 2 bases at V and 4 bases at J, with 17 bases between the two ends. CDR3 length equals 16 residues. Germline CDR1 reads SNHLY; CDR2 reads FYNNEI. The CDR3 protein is CASSERSGHRVETQYF. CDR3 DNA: TGTGCCAGCAGTGAAAGGTCCGGACACAGGGTAGAGACCCAGTACTTC.

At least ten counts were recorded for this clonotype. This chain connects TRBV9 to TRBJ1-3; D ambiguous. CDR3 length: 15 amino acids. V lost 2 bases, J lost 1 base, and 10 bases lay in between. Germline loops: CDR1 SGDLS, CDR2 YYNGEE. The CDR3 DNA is TGTGCCAGCAGCGTGGATGACGGGTCTGGAAACACCATATATTTT. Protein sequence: CASSVDDGSGNTIYF.